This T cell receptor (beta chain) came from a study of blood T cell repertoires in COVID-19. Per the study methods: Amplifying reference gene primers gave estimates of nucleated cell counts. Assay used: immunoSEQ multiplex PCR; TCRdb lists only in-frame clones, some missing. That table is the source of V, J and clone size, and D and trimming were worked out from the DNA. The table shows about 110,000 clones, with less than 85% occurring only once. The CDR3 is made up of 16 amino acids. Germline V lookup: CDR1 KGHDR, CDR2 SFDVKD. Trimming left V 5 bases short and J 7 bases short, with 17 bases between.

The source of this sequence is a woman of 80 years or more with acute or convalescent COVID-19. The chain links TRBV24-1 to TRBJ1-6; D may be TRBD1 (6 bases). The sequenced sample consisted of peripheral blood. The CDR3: CATSARLRTANSPLHF. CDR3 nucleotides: TGTGCCACCAGTGCCCGCCTCCGGACAGCCAATTCACCCCTCCACTTT.